One T cell receptor (beta chain) is described in this entry. These data are taken from a study of blood T cells in healthy people across ages. Germline V gives CDR1 DFQATT, CDR2 SNEGSKA (reference sequence). This CDR3 has 12 residues. The germline V and J ends were trimmed by 1 base and 4 bases, with 8 bases remaining between them. Sample-barcoded 5' priming and a J-beta primer mix drove a second PCR of roughly 6 to 12 cycles. TCRdb redid the calling of the 5' RACE reads with MiXCR, one entry per CDR3 protein. This table has about 800,000 distinct CDR3 sequences, approximately 25% appearing once. The same specimen was also included in a second study, on T cells of mothers and their children.

The chain recombines TRBV20-1 with TRBJ2-7; D is unresolved. Sequencing input: blood. The sequence derives from a boy aged 5-17 years in good health. The CDR3 spells CSARVYGYEQYF. Written as DNA, the CDR3 is TGCAGTGCTAGAGTTTACGGTTACGAGCAGTACTTC.